The rows below give T cell receptor beta chains drawn from one sample of a study of T cell responses to AZD1222 COVID-19 vaccine. Assay: immunoSEQ multiplex PCR; the TCRdb copy retains only in-frame clones and omits some. The sample records 100,000 or so clones, around 89% being singletons. Sample: peripheral blood, taken on day 0 of AZD1222 vaccination. The origin of the receptors is an adult in good health. Both conserved end residues are part of each CDR3. D genes are given only for firm matches. Not every row has a clone size; where given, it reads once, few, many or a size class.

D	size	V	J	DNA	CDR3
TRBD2	NA	TRBV12-3/TRBV12-4	TRBJ2-3	TGTGCCAGCAGCCGAAACCGACTAGCTACGCAGTATTTT	CASSRNRLATQYF
NA	NA	TRBV6-5	TRBJ2-2	TGTGCCAGTTCGTCTAGCCCGAACACCGGGGAGCTGTTTTTT	CASSSSPNTGELFF
TRBD1	NA	TRBV15	TRBJ1-1	TGTGCCACCAGCAGGACCCCGGGACAGGGGAACACTGAAGCTTTCTTT	CATSRTPGQGNTEAFF
TRBD1	NA	TRBV28	TRBJ1-5	TGTGCCAGCAGTTTGACAGGGTCGGACAATCAGCCCCAGCATTTT	CASSLTGSDNQPQHF
TRBD1	NA	TRBV5-6	TRBJ2-2	TGTGCCAGCAGCAAGCTGACAGGGGCGAACACCGGGGAGCTGTTTTTT	CASSKLTGANTGELFF
TRBD1	NA	TRBV20-1	TRBJ1-1	TGCAGTGCTAGTAGTGGGACAGGGGGCACTGAAGCTTTCTTT	CSASSGTGGTEAFF
NA	NA	TRBV12-3/TRBV12-4	TRBJ2-7	TGTGCCAGCAGTTGGGACATCTCCTACGAGCAGTACTTC	CASSWDISYEQYF
TRBD1	NA	TRBV28	TRBJ2-7	TGTGCCAGCAGTAAAACCGGGACAGGGGGCCACGAGCAGTACTTC	CASSKTGTGGHEQYF
NA	NA	TRBV5-1	TRBJ1-2	TGCGCCAGCAGCGGCGGTAACTATGGCTACACCTTC	CASSGGNYGYTF
TRBD2	NA	TRBV28	TRBJ2-7	TGTGCCAGCACTAACATTCCGGGACTAGCTTACGAGCAGTACTTC	CASTNIPGLAYEQYF
NA	NA	TRBV10-3	TRBJ2-1	TGTGCCATCAAAGGGGACGCTAGCTCCTACAATGAGCAGTTCTTC	CAIKGDASSYNEQFF
TRBD1	NA	TRBV14	TRBJ2-7	TGTGCCAGCAGCATCGGACAGGGGGCCTACGAGCAGTACTTC	CASSIGQGAYEQYF
NA	NA	TRBV2	TRBJ1-2	TGTGCCAGCAGTGGCGGGTTCTGGGATAACTATGGCTACACCTTC	CASSGGFWDNYGYTF
NA	NA	TRBV18	TRBJ2-3	TGTGCCAGCTCACCACAGGAAACAGATACGCAGTATTTT	CASSPQETDTQYF
TRBD1	NA	TRBV7-2	TRBJ2-1	TGTGCGACACAGGGGACAAACGTTCACAATGAGCAGTTCTTC	CATQGTNVHNEQFF
NA	NA	TRBV19	TRBJ1-1	TGTGCCAGTAGTCAGTCTGGGGGCGCGCGGAGGGCTTTCTTT	CASSQSGGARRAFF
NA	NA	TRBV13	TRBJ2-1	TGTGCCAGCAGCATCCCTAGCAATGAGCAGTTCTTC	CASSIPSNEQFF
TRBD1	NA	TRBV5-5	TRBJ1-2	TGTGCCAGCAACTTTTACGCCAACAGGGGGCCGAGCTATGGCTACACCTTC	CASNFYANRGPSYGYTF
NA	NA	TRBV7-9	TRBJ2-3	TGTGCCAGCAGCTTAGCACAGGGCACGTGGGATACGCAGTATTTT	CASSLAQGTWDTQYF
TRBD1	NA	TRBV6-5	TRBJ1-1	TGTGCCAGCAGTTTTCGGACAGGGAACACTGAAGCTTTCTTT	CASSFRTGNTEAFF
NA	NA	TRBV14	TRBJ1-4	TGTGCCAGCAGCCAAGACTTGACCGCAATTACAACTAATGAAAAACTGTTTTTT	CASSQDLTAITTNEKLFF
NA	NA	TRBV5-6	TRBJ1-3	TGTGCCAGCAGCTTGGGTGGGGCCGGAAACACCATATATTTT	CASSLGGAGNTIYF
TRBD2	NA	TRBV7-3	TRBJ2-5	TGTGCCAGCAGCTTAGGACTAGCGGGGCAAGAGACCCAGTACTTC	CASSLGLAGQETQYF
NA	NA	TRBV6-5	TRBJ1-2	TGTGCCAGCAGTCCGGACGGAAACTATGGCTACACCTTC	CASSPDGNYGYTF
TRBD2	NA	TRBV2	TRBJ2-1	TGTGCCAGCAGAGGGACTAGCGGGAGGAGGAATGAGCAGTTCTTC	CASRGTSGRRNEQFF
NA	NA	TRBV11-2	TRBJ1-3	TGTGCCAGCAGCCTCCGGGATTGGATATATTTT	CASSLRDWIYF
NA	few	TRBV4-2	TRBJ1-3	TGTGCCAGCAGCCAAGATTTCGAGCCCCTAGGCCCCTCTGGAAACACCATATATTTT	CASSQDFEPLGPSGNTIYF
NA	NA	TRBV7-8	TRBJ1-4	TGTGCCAGCAGGAAAGGACCTAAGGTTACTAATGAAAAACTGTTTTTT	CASRKGPKVTNEKLFF
NA	NA	TRBV10-3	TRBJ1-4	TGTGCCATCAGTGAGTCGCGGGGGCCGGGGGAAAAACTGTTTTTT	CAISESRGPGEKLFF
TRBD1	NA	TRBV3-1/TRBV3-2	TRBJ2-7	TGTGCCAGCAGCCAAAGGGGGCTCTCCTACGAGCAGTACTTC	CASSQRGLSYEQYF
NA	NA	TRBV15	TRBJ1-2	TGTGCCACCAGCAGAGATGGGGCCAGATATGGCTACACCTTC	CATSRDGARYGYTF
NA	NA	TRBV29-1	TRBJ1-1	TGCAGCGCAGAGAGGGGTATGAACACTGAAGCTTTCTTT	CSAERGMNTEAFF
NA	NA	TRBV11-2	TRBJ2-6	TGTGCCAGCAGATCTCTACGGGCGTCCGGGGCCAACGTCCTGACTTTC	CASRSLRASGANVLTF
NA	NA	TRBV19	TRBJ2-2	TGTGCCAGTAGTATTGGGCAAAAACGGGGGGAGCTGTTTTTT	CASSIGQKRGELFF
NA	once	TRBV7-9	TRBJ1-4	TGTGCCAGCAGCTTAGACGGGTCTCCTAATGAAAAACTGTTTTTT	CASSLDGSPNEKLFF
TRBD2	NA	TRBV30	TRBJ2-5	TGTGCCTGGGGCCCCCTAGCGGGAGAGACCCAGTACTTC	CAWGPLAGETQYF
TRBD2	NA	TRBV14	TRBJ2-1	TGTGCCAGCAGCCGAACTAGCGGGAGGGAGAATGAGCAGTTCTTC	CASSRTSGRENEQFF
TRBD1	NA	TRBV9	TRBJ2-7	TGTGCCAGCAGCGTAGGAGGGGGCGACTACTACGAGCAGTACTTC	CASSVGGGDYYEQYF
TRBD2	NA	TRBV2	TRBJ2-1	TGTGCCAGCACCGGGACTAGCGGGAAGCTAAACCAGTTCTTC	CASTGTSGKLNQFF
NA	NA	TRBV30	TRBJ1-1	TGTGCCTGGAGTCCCCAGGGCGGCACTGAAGCTTTCTTT	CAWSPQGGTEAFF
NA	NA	TRBV28	TRBJ1-1	TGTGCCAGCAGTTTAATGGAGGGAATGGGCACTGAAGCTTTCTTT	CASSLMEGMGTEAFF
TRBD1	NA	TRBV30	TRBJ2-5	TGTGCCTGGAGACCGACAGGGGGCCTCGAGACCCAGTACTTC	CAWRPTGGLETQYF
TRBD1	NA	TRBV5-1	TRBJ2-7	TGCGCCAGCAACTCACTGGGACAGGGGTCCTACGAGCAGTACTTC	CASNSLGQGSYEQYF
TRBD1	few	TRBV2	TRBJ2-5	TGTGCCAGCAGACTACAGGGGTTAGAGACCCAGTACTTC	CASRLQGLETQYF
NA	NA	TRBV21-1	TRBJ1-5	TGTGCCAGCAGCAAAGCGGGCCGGGACAGAAAAGATAGCAATCAGCCCCAGCATTTT	CASSKAGRDRKDSNQPQHF
NA	once	TRBV7-9	TRBJ2-7	TGTGCCAGCAGCTTGACCGAAGGTAGCTTTGGCTACGAGCAGTACTTC	CASSLTEGSFGYEQYF
TRBD1	NA	TRBV18	TRBJ1-2	TGTGCCAGCTCACCCTCGACAGGGGGCCTCTATGGCTACACCTTC	CASSPSTGGLYGYTF
NA	NA	TRBV6-5	TRBJ1-1	TGTGCCAGCAAAGCGGGCAGGCAATCCACTGAAGCTTTCTTT	CASKAGRQSTEAFF
TRBD1	NA	TRBV2	TRBJ2-7	TGTGCCAGCAGGGGACAGGGCTTGTACGAGCAGTACTTC	CASRGQGLYEQYF
NA	NA	TRBV4-2	TRBJ2-1	TGTGCCAGCAGCAAGACTAGACTGAATGAGCAGTTCTTC	CASSKTRLNEQFF
TRBD2	NA	TRBV27	TRBJ2-7	TGTGCCAGCAGCCCGGGACTAGCGGGATACTACGAGCAGTACTTC	CASSPGLAGYYEQYF
NA	NA	TRBV6-5	TRBJ1-1	TGTGCCAGCAACCTGAATAAGAACACTGAAGCTTTCTTT	CASNLNKNTEAFF
TRBD1	NA	TRBV18	TRBJ2-7	TGTGCCAGCTCACGAGGGACAGGGGGCCTCTCCTACGAGCAGTACTTC	CASSRGTGGLSYEQYF
NA	NA	TRBV6-2/TRBV6-3	TRBJ2-6	TGTGCCAGCAGCCTCTCTGGGGCCAACGTCCTGACTTTC	CASSLSGANVLTF